This paragraph reports one TCR beta chain. This specimen comes from a study of blood T cell repertoires in COVID-19. Study-wide background: T cells, B-cell-depleted T cells, or PBMCs supplied cDNA or gDNA.

The V gene lost 4 bases and the J gene lost 3 bases, with 6 bases spanning the gap. There are 12 residues in the CDR3. Germline V gives CDR1 KGHDR, CDR2 SFDVKD. The data were produced by immunoSEQ multiplex PCR, yet TCRdb's version contains in-frame clones alone and is incomplete. Seen here are approximately 170,000 clones, around 82% observed once, and the top ten hold roughly 11%. The chain couples TRBV24-1 to TRBJ2-7; the D gene is possibly TRBD2 (5 bases). Input material: peripheral blood. This TCR was recovered from a man between 60 and 75 years old with active or convalescent COVID-19. CDR3 DNA sequence: TGTGCCACCAGTGACGGGAACTACGAGCAGTACTTC. Residues: CATSDGNYEQYF.